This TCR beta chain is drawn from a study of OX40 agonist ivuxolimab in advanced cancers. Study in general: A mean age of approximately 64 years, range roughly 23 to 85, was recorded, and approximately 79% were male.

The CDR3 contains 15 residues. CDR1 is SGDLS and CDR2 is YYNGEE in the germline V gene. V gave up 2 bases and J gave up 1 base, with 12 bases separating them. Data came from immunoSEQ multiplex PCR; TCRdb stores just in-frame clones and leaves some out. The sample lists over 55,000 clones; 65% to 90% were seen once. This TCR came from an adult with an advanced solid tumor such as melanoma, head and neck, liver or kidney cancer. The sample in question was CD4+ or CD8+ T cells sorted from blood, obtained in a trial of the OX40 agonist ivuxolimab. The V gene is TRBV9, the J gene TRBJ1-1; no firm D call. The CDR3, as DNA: TGTGCCAGCAGCGTTATGGGGATACAGAACACTGAAGCTTTCTTT. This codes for CASSVMGIQNTEAFF. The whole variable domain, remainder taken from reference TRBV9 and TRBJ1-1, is DSGVTQTPKHLITATGQRVTLRCSPRSGDLSVYWYQQSLDQGLQFLIQYYNGEERAKGNILERFSAQQFPDLHSELNLSSLELGDSALYFCASSVMGIQNTEAFFGQGTRLTVV.